A single sample is the source of the 24 T cell receptor beta chains below, sequenced in a study of blood T cell repertoires in COVID-19. Some clones are missing from TCRdb's copy, which holds only in-frame ones; the method was immunoSEQ multiplex PCR. The repertoire holds under 65,000 clones, with 80% to 90% as singletons. The specimen was peripheral blood. These receptors all come from a woman in her sixties or seventies with acute or convalescent COVID-19.

The V gene is TRBV18, the J gene TRBJ1-4; D ambiguous. This CDR3 contains 13 residues. Germline V gene lookup returns CDR1 KGHSH and CDR2 LQKENI. Deletions cut 2 bases from V and 8 bases from J, with 9 bases between. In nucleotides, the CDR3 is TGTGCCAGCTCACCAGGGGAGCAAGAAAAACTGTTTTTT. Amino acid sequence: CASSPGEQEKLFF.

The chain combines TRBV4-2 with TRBJ2-2; D not certain. This CDR3 region has 14 residues. The germline V and J ends were trimmed by 0 bases and 1 base, with 3 bases remaining between them. The germline V gene has CDR1 LGHNA and CDR2 YNFKEQ. The CDR3 nucleotides read TGTGCCAGCAGCCAAGAACAGAACACCGGGGAGCTGTTTTTT. Its translation is CASSQEQNTGELFF.

V and J are TRBV6-5 and TRBJ1-2, with 9 bases aligning to TRBD1. Germline lookup yields CDR1 MNHEY and CDR2 SVGAGI. The CDR3 runs to 14 residues. The V gene end was trimmed by 7 bases and the J gene end by 10 bases; junction bases not matched to a gene: 13. The CDR3 sequence: CASTDRGATRDYTF. The CDR3 DNA is TGTGCCAGCACAGACAGGGGGGCGACACGGGACTACACCTTC.

V is TRBV7-9 and J is TRBJ2-5; 15 positions match TRBD2. The germline CDR1 and CDR2 sequences are SEHNR and FQNEAQ (reference sequence). The V gene end was trimmed by 5 bases and the J gene end by 5 bases; junction bases not matched to a gene: 6. The CDR3 length is 16 residues. CDR3 sequence: CASSARTSGGAETQYF. CDR3 bases: TGTGCCAGCAGCGCGCGGACTAGCGGGGGGGCCGAGACCCAGTACTTC.

The chain joins TRBV4-1 to TRBJ1-4, with 7 positions matching TRBD1. This CDR3 region has 16 residues. CDR1 and CDR2 from the germline V gene are MGHRA and YSYEKL. With 0 bases clipped from V and 5 bases from J, the junction kept 6 bases outside the gene matches. CDR3 sequence: CASSQDRGQFNEKLFF. The CDR3 DNA follows: TGCGCCAGCAGCCAAGATCGGGGACAGTTCAATGAAAAACTGTTTTTT.

This clone was seen just once. The chain is built from TRBV3-1 (or the pseudogene TRBV3-2) and TRBJ1-1; TRBD1 agrees at 7 bases. This CDR3 spans 15 amino acids. Germline V gene data show CDR1 as LGHDT and CDR2 as YNNKEL (reference sequence). V was clipped by 4 bases and J by 0 bases; unmatched bases: 5. The CDR3 region is CASSRVTGLNTEAFF. CDR3 coding DNA: TGTGCCAGCAGCCGCGTGACAGGGCTGAACACTGAAGCTTTCTTT.

The V gene is TRBV3-1 (or the pseudogene TRBV3-2), the J gene TRBJ2-1; TRBD2 is a possible D gene (6 bases). Germline values: CDR1 LGHDT, CDR2 YNNKEL (reference sequence). The CDR3 is 16 residues long. Trimming took 5 bases from V and 2 from J, leaving 16 bases between them. CDR3 bases: TGTGCCAGCAGCTCCACCGGGACTGTAACCTACAATGAGCAGTTCTTC. Encoded protein: CASSSTGTVTYNEQFF.

The V call is TRBV3-1 (or the pseudogene TRBV3-2), the J call TRBJ2-3; D unclear. Looked up from germline, CDR1 is LGHDT and CDR2 is YNNKEL (reference sequence). The CDR3 runs to 15 residues. Trimming removed 1 base from V and 0 bases from J, with 8 bases in between. For the CDR3, the DNA is TGTGCCAGCAGCCAAGGAGGAGCCAGCACAGATACGCAGTATTTT. Translated: CASSQGGASTDTQYF.

To note about this clone: A read error may account for a junction end that differs from germline. The V and J genes are TRBV6-5 and TRBJ2-7; 7 bases line up with TRBD1. The CDR3 extends over 15 amino acids. CDR1 is MNHEY, CDR2 SVGAGI, per germline. In DNA form, the CDR3 reads TGTGCCAGCAGTTCACAGGACAGGCGTTCTACGAGCAGTCGGTTC. This sequence encodes CASSSQDRRSTSSRF.

This clone was seen a few times. A single base separates this from a much larger clone, so it may be a read error. This rearrangement joins TRBV7-9 to TRBJ2-2; the match to TRBD2 covers 9 bases. CDR3 length: 17 residues. In germline, CDR1 is SEHNR, CDR2 FQNEAQ (reference sequence). CDR3 nucleotides: TGTGCCAGCCTCGGGCGGGGGGGCAGAAAGAACCCCGGGGAGCTGTTTTTT. It yields the protein CASLGRGGRKNPGELFF.

There are a few counts of this clone. The V gene is TRBV24-1, the J gene TRBJ2-1, with TRBD2 identical over 13 bases. Germline V gives CDR1 KGHDR, CDR2 SFDVKD. Trimming cost V 10 bases and J 7 bases; bases outside gene matches: 3. The CDR3 is 13 residues long. CDR3 sequence: CATTSGGRNEQFF. CDR3 bases: TGTGCCACGACTAGCGGGGGGAGGAATGAGCAGTTCTTC.

V and J are TRBV9 and TRBJ2-1, with D tentatively TRBD2 (7 bases). The CDR3 covers 14 residues. The germline V gene encodes CDR1 SGDLS and CDR2 YYNGEE. V was pared by 1 base and J by 9 bases, with 14 bases between. The CDR3 sequence is CASSVQQGGGEQFF. Written as DNA, the CDR3 is TGTGCCAGCAGCGTACAACAGGGAGGGGGTGAGCAGTTCTTC.

As to this clone: The sample contains more than one DNA sequence encoding this CDR3. The chain links TRBV6-5 to TRBJ1-2; D gene ambiguous. Germline V gene sequence: CDR1 MNHEY, CDR2 SVGAGI. CDR3 size: 14 residues. Trimming removed 6 bases from V and 2 bases from J, with 13 bases in between. CDR3 coding DNA: TGTGCCAGCAGGCACCGGCGGGGAAACTATGGCTACACCTTC. It encodes CASRHRRGNYGYTF.

The chain carries TRBV29-1 and TRBJ2-3; TRBD2 might be the D (6 bases). V lost 4 bases and J 6 bases, leaving 17 bases between the germline ends. Germline CDR1 reads SQVTM; CDR2 reads ANQGSEA. This CDR3 contains 14 residues. The CDR3 nucleotides are TGCAGCGTTGTAGAGGGGCGCGGGATCGATACGCAGTATTTT. Amino acids: CSVVEGRGIDTQYF.

This clone was detected once. The genes are TRBV5-6 and TRBJ2-2; tentative D call: TRBD1 (5 bases). V lost 4 bases and J 3 bases, leaving 19 bases between the germline ends. Germline V gene lookup returns CDR1 SGHDT and CDR2 YYEEEE. This CDR3 spans 17 amino acids. DNA for the CDR3: TGTGCCAGCAGCCCGTCTTATTGGGGCCGGGACACCGGGGAGCTGTTTTTT. It translates to CASSPSYWGRDTGELFF. Full variable domain (outside the CDR3, taken from reference TRBV5-6 and TRBJ2-2): DAGVTQSPTHLIKTRGQQVTLRCSPKSGHDTVSWYQQALGQGPQFIFQYYEEEERQRGNFPDRFSGHQFPNYSSELNVNALLLGDSALYLCASSPSYWGRDTGELFFGEGSRLTVL.

The rearrangement links TRBV2 to TRBJ2-5, with TRBD2 as a possible D gene (7 bases). This CDR3 contains 13 residues. V dropped 10 bases and J dropped 2 bases, with 14 bases sitting between them. Germline V CDR1 and CDR2: SNHLY, FYNNEI. CDR3 sequence: CATLRGGQETQYF. CDR3 DNA sequence: TGTGCCACCCTTAGGGGGGGGCAAGAGACCCAGTACTTC. Supplemented by reference TRBV2 and TRBJ2-5, the full variable domain reads EPEVTQTPSHQVTQMGQEVILRCVPISNHLYFYWYRQILGQKVEFLVSFYNNEISEKSEIFDDQFSVERPDGSNFTLKIRSTKLEDSAMYFCATLRGGQETQYFGPGTRLLVL.

This chain connects TRBV6-5 to TRBJ1-1; D gene unclear. Between the trimmed V and J ends, which lost 7 bases and 11 bases, there was a span of 20 bases. CDR3 length equals 13 residues. Germline assignment: CDR1 MNHEY and CDR2 SVGAGI. The CDR3 nucleotides read TGTGCCAGCACCGACGCCCGCCCCATGGAGGCTTTCTTT. Translation gives CASTDARPMEAFF.

The chain has TRBV5-5 and TRBJ1-2; 8 nucleotides line up with TRBD1. CDR1 is SGHKS, CDR2 YYEKEE, per germline (reference sequence). This CDR3 has 15 amino acids. V dropped 2 bases and J dropped 2; count of bases not matched to a gene: 5. The CDR3 bases are TGTGCCAGCAGCTTCTCAGGGGGCGAGAACTATGGCTACACCTTC. Amino acids: CASSFSGGENYGYTF.

The chain recombines TRBV3-1 (or the pseudogene TRBV3-2) with TRBJ1-1, with no clear D. The germline CDR1 and CDR2 sequences are LGHDT and YNNKEL (reference sequence). This CDR3 region has 15 residues. V shed 1 base and J shed 4 bases, with 13 bases lying between them. The CDR3 DNA sequence: TGTGCCAGCAGCCAAGCGTCAGCGCTAGGCACTGAAGCTTTCTTT. Translation: CASSQASALGTEAFF.

This chain connects TRBV5-6 to TRBJ1-2; 7 positions match TRBD1. Germline V gene data show CDR1 as SGHDT and CDR2 as YYEEEE. V gave up 4 bases and J gave up 2 bases; unmatched junction bases: 5. There are 14 residues in the CDR3. This chain's CDR3 is CASSLGQINYGYTF. CDR3 nucleotide sequence: TGTGCCAGCAGCCTGGGACAGATAAACTATGGCTACACCTTC.

V gene TRBV5-1 combines with J gene TRBJ1-1; D remains ambiguous. The CDR3 extends over 14 amino acids. V was pared by 2 bases and J by 0 bases, with 8 bases between. CDR1 is SGHRS, CDR2 YFSETQ, per germline. In DNA, the CDR3 is TGCGCCAGCAGCTTTGAGCTCATGAACACTGAAGCTTTCTTT. The encoded protein is CASSFELMNTEAFF.

V gene TRBV9 combines with J gene TRBJ1-2; TRBD1 might be the D (5 bases). The CDR3 runs to 17 residues. Between the trimmed V and J ends, which lost 4 bases and 1 base, there was a span of 20 bases. The V gene's germline CDR1 is SGDLS and CDR2 YYNGEE. The CDR3 bases are TGTGCCAGCAGCCCTGATCCCCGTCCCGGGGGTAACTATGGCTACACCTTC. The encoded protein is CASSPDPRPGGNYGYTF.

V usage is TRBV20-1 and J usage is TRBJ1-1; D is ambiguous. The CDR3 spans 13 residues. The V and J ends lost 3 bases and 0 bases respectively, with 8 bases between them. Germline CDR1 is DFQATT and CDR2 is SNEGSKA (reference sequence). For the CDR3, the DNA is TGCAGTGCTAGTCAACACATGAACACTGAAGCTTTCTTT. Protein sequence: CSASQHMNTEAFF.

This rearrangement joins TRBV10-3 to TRBJ2-5; possibly TRBD1 for D (5 bases). This CDR3 comprises 12 residues. V was pared by 5 bases and J by 4 bases, with 8 bases between. Germline assignment: CDR1 ENHRY and CDR2 SYGVKD. CDR3 bases: TGTGCCATCAGTCCAGGGCCAGAGACCCAGTACTTC. Residues: CAISPGPETQYF.